This TCR beta chain was obtained from a study of OX40 agonist ivuxolimab in advanced cancers. For context, the study as a whole: Ivuxolimab was an agonistic, fully human IgG2 monoclonal antibody directed against OX40 (CD134), a costimulatory receptor. Partial responses were achieved by three dose-escalation patients, of whom one had hepatocellular carcinoma and two had cutaneous melanoma. Patients were allowed to have had prior anti-PD-1, anti-PD-L1 or anti-CTLA-4 therapy, and about 40% of the dose-escalation patients had been treated with checkpoint inhibitors. Among the 52 dose-escalation patients, around 20 had hepatocellular carcinoma, roughly 15 melanoma, 9 renal cell carcinoma and 9 head and neck cancer. The monotherapy dose-escalation portion (N of about 50 patients) of the phase I ivuxolimab trial is reported in the paper. Peripheral TCRbeta sequencing was intended to test whether TCR sequence diversity was altered and clonal T-cell expansion was caused by ivuxolimab. Intravenous ivuxolimab was administered to patients every 2 weeks at six dose levels: 0.01, 0.1, 0.3, 1.5, 3 and 10 mg/kg. The dose-escalation cohort was about 83% male with a mean age of around 62 years, ranging from roughly 20 to 80. Overall results and qualifications from the work: Low levels of normalized T-cell clonal expansion were also shown by some nonresponding patients. At doses of 0.1 to 3.0 mg/kg, clonal expansion of both CD4+ and CD8+ blood T cells was observed from baseline to week 6. In the 0.1-3.0 mg/kg groups, partial responders were among the patients with the lowest normalized peripheral clonal expansion, particularly in CD8+ T cells. Which antigens the clonally expanded peripheral T cells were specific for was not determined. After ivuxolimab, more expanded clones were found on average in CD8+ T cells than in CD4+ T cells.

Patients with autoimmune disease history or receiving systemic immunosuppression were excluded from the trial. Peripheral blood for TCR sequencing was collected from all dose cohorts at baseline, on cycle 4 day 1, and on cycle 7 day 1. The samples were drawn from a first-in-human, open-label, multicenter phase I dose-escalation trial of ivuxolimab. Adults with locally advanced or metastatic melanoma, renal cell, hepatocellular, or head and neck squamous cell carcinoma were enrolled in the trial. CD4+ and CD8+ T cells were sorted separately from peripheral blood before TCR sequencing. A note on this clone: Its antigen is still unknown. Per-base qualities were not stored, and no clone one base away is much larger.

According to the germline V gene, CDR1 reads LGHNA and CDR2 reads YNFKEQ. The CDR3 covers 15 residues, taking in both the cysteine and the phenylalanine. Only CDR3 DNA remains: 45 bases, in frame from the first base. V gives up 1 base and J gives up 2 bases, and the segment between their germline ends measures 9 bases. For sequencing of the TCRbeta CDR3 region, genomic DNA was extracted from the sorted cells. TCRbeta CDR3 regions were sequenced using the immunoSEQ Assay. Drawn from immuneACCESS, this table holds only the in-frame rearrangements with V and J called that TCRdb kept. Clones are partly lost; checked studies trace under half to an unresolved V gene and leave the rest unexplained. Within this sample are tens of thousands of clones, with about 85% of them counted one time only. Roughly 0.22% of the sample comes from the top ten.

The material was CD4+ or CD8+ T cells sorted from blood, obtained in a trial of the OX40 agonist ivuxolimab. The sequence was collected from an adult with an advanced solid tumor such as melanoma, head and neck, liver or kidney cancer. In this chain, TRBV4-2 is recombined with TRBJ1-3; the D gene remains uncertain. The CDR3 corresponds to CASSQGPGAGNTIYF. The nucleotide sequence is TGTGCCAGCAGCCAAGGTCCGGGTGCTGGAAACACCATATATTTT.